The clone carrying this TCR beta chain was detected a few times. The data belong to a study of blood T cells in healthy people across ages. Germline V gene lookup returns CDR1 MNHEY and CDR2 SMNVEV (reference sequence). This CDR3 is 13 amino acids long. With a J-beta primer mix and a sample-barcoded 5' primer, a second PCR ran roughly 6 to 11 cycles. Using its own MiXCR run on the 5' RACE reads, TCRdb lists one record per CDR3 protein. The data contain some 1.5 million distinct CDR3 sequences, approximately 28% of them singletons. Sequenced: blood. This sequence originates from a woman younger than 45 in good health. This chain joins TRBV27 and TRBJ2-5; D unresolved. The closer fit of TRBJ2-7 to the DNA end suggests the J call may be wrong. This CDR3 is CASSLTWGHEQYF. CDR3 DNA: TGTGCCAGCAGCTTAACTTGGGGTCACGAGCAGTACTTC.